Each of the 11 T cell receptor beta chains below was sequenced from the same sample in a study of PD-L1 blockade in urothelial cancer. Measured with immunoSEQ multiplex PCR; TCRdb has only the in-frame clones, and not every one. The sample lists 130,000 or so clones, 65% to 85% occurring once. The time point here: pretreatment peripheral blood. Sequencing used PBMCs, obtained around atezolizumab (anti-PD-L1) treatment. These receptors all stem from a man aged 50 or older with urothelial cancer.

The chain is built from TRBV7-8 and TRBJ1-1; D might be TRBD1 (5 bases). This CDR3 spans 14 amino acids. From germline, CDR1 is SGHVS and CDR2 FQNEAQ. Deletions cut 3 bases from V and 8 bases from J, with 16 bases between. CDR3 DNA: TGTGCCAGCAGCTTGATATGGGGCCCCGAGGAAGCTTTCTTT. This gives the protein CASSLIWGPEEAFF.

The J gene is TRBJ2-7, the V gene TRBV28, with TRBD1 identical over 11 bases. This CDR3 region has 14 residues. J was trimmed by 5 bases and V by 11 bases; bases with no gene match: 11. Germline V gene sequence: CDR1 MDHEN, CDR2 SYDVKM. The CDR3: CAGEGTGGIHEQYF. The CDR3 DNA reads as TGTGCCGGCGAGGGGACAGGGGGTATCCACGAGCAGTACTTC.

This chain's CDR3 is CASSKGGGNQPQHF. As DNA, the CDR3 is TGTGCCAGCAGTAAGGGCGGGGGCAATCAGCCCCAGCATTTT. The chain employs TRBV6-6 and TRBJ1-5; no clear D. From germline, CDR1 is MNHNY and CDR2 SVGAGI (reference sequence). This CDR3 contains 14 residues. V was pared by 5 bases and J by 2 bases, with 10 bases between.

This clone was detected a few times. The chain uses TRBV10-3 and TRBJ2-2; TRBD2 matches at 7 bases. In germline, CDR1 is ENHRY, CDR2 SYGVKD. V trimming: 8 bases; J trimming: 1 base; junction bases outside the gene matches: 7. The CDR3 runs to 15 residues. The CDR3 coding sequence is TGTGCCATCGGGTTGACTAGCCGGAACACCGGGGAGCTGTTTTTT. Its translation is CAIGLTSRNTGELFF.

The chain couples TRBV2 to TRBJ2-7, with D tentatively TRBD1 (5 bases). The CDR3 runs 11 residues. Germline V CDR1 and CDR2: SNHLY, FYNNEI. V gave up 10 bases and J gave up 3 bases, with 10 bases separating them. CDR3 region: CATSGIYEQYF. The CDR3 DNA reads as TGTGCCACCTCAGGGATCTACGAGCAGTACTTC.

V is TRBV2 and J is TRBJ1-3; 7 nucleotides match TRBD1. After removal of 6 bases from V and 0 bases from J, the junction contained 5 bases not matched to a gene. CDR1 SNHLY and CDR2 FYNNEI come from the germline V gene. CDR3 size: 15 residues. CDR3 sequence reads: CASRGQARSGNTIYF. The CDR3, as DNA: TGTGCCAGCAGAGGACAGGCCCGCTCTGGAAACACCATATATTTT.

The table lists this clone with a few counts. The chain recombines TRBV19 with TRBJ1-1, with TRBD1 identical over 10 bases. The CDR3 sequence is 16 residues long. CDR1 and CDR2 from the germline V gene are LNHDA and SQIVND (reference sequence). V shed 8 bases, J shed 1 base, and the junction held 10 bases outside the gene matches. The CDR3, as DNA: TGTGCCAGTCTTGTGGGACAGGGGAAAGGGAACACTGAAGCTTTCTTT. It is translated as CASLVGQGKGNTEAFF.

The CDR3 DNA sequence: TGTGCCAGCAGTGAATATAGGTGGTGGGGACTAGCGGGAGTCGCTGGGGCCAACGTCCTGACTTTC. Its translation is CASSEYRWWGLAGVAGANVLTF. J is TRBJ2-6 and V is TRBV2; the match to TRBD2 covers 14 bases. This CDR3 contains 22 residues. Germline V CDR1 and CDR2: SNHLY, FYNNEI. The V segment lost 2 bases and the J segment 2 bases; nucleotides outside the gene matches: 14.

The chain has TRBV25-1 and TRBJ2-1; 7 bases match TRBD1. The germline gives CDR1 MGHDK, CDR2 SYGVNS. The CDR3 extends over 14 amino acids. V shed 6 bases and J 9 bases; nucleotides not matched to a gene: 11. In DNA form, the CDR3 reads TGTGCCAGCAGGGTCAATCGACAGGGCGGTGAGCAGTTCTTC. Protein sequence: CASRVNRQGGEQFF.

The chain combines TRBV30 with TRBJ2-7; 7 nucleotides match TRBD1. After removal of 5 bases from V and 6 bases from J, the junction contained 7 bases not matched to a gene. This CDR3 spans 12 amino acids. CDR1 GTSNPN and CDR2 SVGIG come from the germline V gene (reference sequence). The CDR3 bases are TGTGCCTGGTCAAATACAGGGGCCGAGCAGTACTTC. This gives the protein CAWSNTGAEQYF.

The chain combines TRBV11-2 with TRBJ2-7; TRBD2 aligns across 10 bases. CDR1 is SGHAT, CDR2 FQNNGV, per germline. The trim removed 0 bases at V and 5 bases at J, leaving 10 bases unmatched. The CDR3 has 17 amino acids. The CDR3 is CASSLDPSGRASDEQYF. Here the CDR3 DNA reads TGTGCCAGCAGCTTAGATCCCAGCGGGAGGGCCAGCGACGAGCAGTACTTC.